This T cell receptor (beta chain) was recorded in a study of shared clonotypes between healthy human individuals. General study findings and limits: For naive CD4 cells, roughly 5% of clonotypes were shared across a few donors. It was the non-shared clonotypes that had lower generation probabilities than clonotypes shared by all four donors.

Points on this clone: What it recognizes is unknown.

Using immunoSEQ multiplex PCR, the repertoire was profiled, and TCRdb retains in-frame clones only, with some absent. The sample yields hundreds of thousands of clones, just over 95% seen once. Sample: memory CD8+ T cells sorted from blood. Indicated subset: CD45RO+ cells pooled with CCR7-negative TemRA cells. This TCR was recovered from a man aged 25-40 years in good health.

CDR3: CASSQDPGGDTQYF. Written as DNA, the CDR3 is TGTGCCAGCAGCCAAGATCCGGGGGGAGATACGCAGTATTTT. The chain links TRBV14 to TRBJ2-3, with 7 nucleotides matching TRBD2. Germline V lookup: CDR1 SGHDN, CDR2 FVKESK. The CDR3 covers 14 residues. The ends lost 0 bases at V and 5 bases at J; junction bases unmatched: 2.